This TCR beta chain was identified in a study of blood T cell repertoires in COVID-19. The authors' processing: Amplification with reference gene primers provided the estimates of nucleated cell counts. Produced via immunoSEQ multiplex PCR; TCRdb's table is partial and in-frame only. V and J calls plus clone size are reproduced from that table; the DNA served to infer D and trimming. The table lists roughly 170,000 clones, approximately 90% of them singletons, with over 0.7% in the top ten. From germline, CDR1 is SGHTA and CDR2 FQGNSA. The CDR3 consists of 15 residues. V lost 5 bases, J lost 4 bases, and 9 bases stayed unmatched.

This sequence was found in a woman aged 18-29 years who had recovered from COVID-19. The material sequenced was peripheral blood. This sequence joins TRBV7-2 and TRBJ1-1; 8 bases are shared with TRBD1. Here the CDR3 reads CASSLLDRGTTEAFF. CDR3 nucleotide sequence: TGTGCCAGCAGCCTCCTCGACAGGGGAACCACTGAAGCTTTCTTT.